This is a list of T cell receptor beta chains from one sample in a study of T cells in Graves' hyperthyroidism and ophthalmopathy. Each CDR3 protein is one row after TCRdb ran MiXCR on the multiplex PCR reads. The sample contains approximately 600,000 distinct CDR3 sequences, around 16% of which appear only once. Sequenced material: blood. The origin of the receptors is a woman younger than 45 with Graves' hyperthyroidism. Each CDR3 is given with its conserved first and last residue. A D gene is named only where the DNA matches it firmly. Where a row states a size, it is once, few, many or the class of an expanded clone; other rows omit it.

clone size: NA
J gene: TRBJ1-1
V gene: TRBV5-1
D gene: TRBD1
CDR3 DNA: TGCGCCAGCAGCCCAGGGACAGAAGTGAACACTGAAGCTTTCTTT
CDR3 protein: CASSPGTEVNTEAFF

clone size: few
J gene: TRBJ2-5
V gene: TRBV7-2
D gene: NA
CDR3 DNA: TGTGCCAGCAGCTTAGGTGCGGGGTCCTTTGAGACCCAGTACTTC
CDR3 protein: CASSLGAGSFETQYF

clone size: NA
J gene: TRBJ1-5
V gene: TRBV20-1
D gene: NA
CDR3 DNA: TGCAGTGCCAAGAACGCTGGCGTCTATCAGCCCCAGCATTTT
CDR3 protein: CSAKNAGVYQPQHF

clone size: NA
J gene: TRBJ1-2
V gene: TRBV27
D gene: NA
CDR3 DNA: TGTGCCAGCAGTGATCGGGCTTCGCCGTGGGAATATGGCTACACCTTC
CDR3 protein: CASSDRASPWEYGYTF

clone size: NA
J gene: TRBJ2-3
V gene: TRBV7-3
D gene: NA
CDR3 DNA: TGTGCCAGCAGCCCCGATCGTGTAACAGATACGCAGTATTTT
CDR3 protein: CASSPDRVTDTQYF

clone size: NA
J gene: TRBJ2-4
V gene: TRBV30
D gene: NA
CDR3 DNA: TGTGCCTGTCAGGGGATAGAGGAAAACATTCAGTACTTC
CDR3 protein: CACQGIEENIQYF

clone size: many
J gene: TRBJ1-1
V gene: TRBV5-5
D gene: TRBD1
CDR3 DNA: TGTGCCAGCAGCTTGAGGGACAGGGGAGTGGCTTTCTTT
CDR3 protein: CASSLRDRGVAFF

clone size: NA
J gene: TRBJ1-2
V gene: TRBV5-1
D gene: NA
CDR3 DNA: TGCGCCAGCAGGCAGCTGACTTGGGCTAACTATGGCTACACCTTC
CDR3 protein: CASRQLTWANYGYTF

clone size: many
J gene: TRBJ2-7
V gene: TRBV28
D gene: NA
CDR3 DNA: TGTGCCAGCAGAGTGGGTTACGAGCAGTACTTC
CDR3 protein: CASRVGYEQYF

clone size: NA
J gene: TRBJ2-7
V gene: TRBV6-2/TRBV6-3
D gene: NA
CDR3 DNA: TGTGCCAGCAGTTACCCAAGACAACGACAGACCTACGAGCAGTACTTC
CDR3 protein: CASSYPRQRQTYEQYF

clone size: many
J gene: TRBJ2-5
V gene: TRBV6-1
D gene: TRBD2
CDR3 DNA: TGTGTCAGCCGACCACACGGGGGGGAGACCCAGTACTTC
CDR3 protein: CVSRPHGGETQYF

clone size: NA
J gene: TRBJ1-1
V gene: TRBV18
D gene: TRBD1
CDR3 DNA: TGTGCCAGCTCCGCCGGGACAGGGGTATCTTACACTGAAGCTTTCTTT
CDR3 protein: CASSAGTGVSYTEAFF

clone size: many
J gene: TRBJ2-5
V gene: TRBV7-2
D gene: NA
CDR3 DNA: TGTGCCAGCAGCAAAGACAGTCCTCAAGAGACCCAGTACTTC
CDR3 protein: CASSKDSPQETQYF

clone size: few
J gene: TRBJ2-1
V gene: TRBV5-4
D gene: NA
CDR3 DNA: TGTGCCAGCAGCCGGTTCGGAGATGGGTACAATGAGCAGTTCTTC
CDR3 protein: CASSRFGDGYNEQFF

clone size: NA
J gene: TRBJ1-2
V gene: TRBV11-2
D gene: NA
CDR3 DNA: TGTGCCAGCAGCCTCGGGACACCCCCGATTGGCTACACCTTC
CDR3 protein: CASSLGTPPIGYTF

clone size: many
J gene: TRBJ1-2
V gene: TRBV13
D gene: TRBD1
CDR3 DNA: TGTGCCAGCAGCCGGGGGACAGGGAGCGGCTACACCTTC
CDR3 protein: CASSRGTGSGYTF

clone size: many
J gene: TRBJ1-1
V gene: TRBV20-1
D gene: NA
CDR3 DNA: TGCAGTGCCCTCCGGGGGGCTAAGAACACTGAAGCTTTCTTT
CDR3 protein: CSALRGAKNTEAFF

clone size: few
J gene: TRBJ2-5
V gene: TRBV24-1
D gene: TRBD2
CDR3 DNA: TGTGCCACCTCCCCCGAGGGAGGGGAGACCCAGTACTTC
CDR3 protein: CATSPEGGETQYF

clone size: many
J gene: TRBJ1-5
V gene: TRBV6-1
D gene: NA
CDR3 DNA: TGTGCCAGCAGCTCTCAGGTGGGGGGGCTTCAGCCCCAGCATTTT
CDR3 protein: CASSSQVGGLQPQHF

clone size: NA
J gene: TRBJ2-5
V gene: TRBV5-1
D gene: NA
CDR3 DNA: TGCGCCAGCAGCTTGGTAGTCGGGAGTGGGGAGACCCAGTACTTC
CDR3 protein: CASSLVVGSGETQYF

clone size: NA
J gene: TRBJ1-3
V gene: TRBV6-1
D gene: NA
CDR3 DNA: TGTGCCAGCAGTGAAAACACCCCTGGAAACACCATATATTTT
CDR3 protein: CASSENTPGNTIYF

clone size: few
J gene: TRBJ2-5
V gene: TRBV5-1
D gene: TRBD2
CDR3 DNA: TGCGCCAGCAGGCTCACCCCGGGACTAGGCGAGACCCAGTACTTC
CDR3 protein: CASRLTPGLGETQYF

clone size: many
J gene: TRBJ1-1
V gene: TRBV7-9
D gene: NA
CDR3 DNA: TGTGCCAGCAGCTTAGAAGGGGGGGCAGACACTGAAGCTTTCTTT
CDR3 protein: CASSLEGGADTEAFF

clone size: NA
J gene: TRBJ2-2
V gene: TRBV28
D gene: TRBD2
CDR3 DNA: TGTGCCAGCAGTTTTTTGCGGGAGGGGACCGGGGAGCTGTTTTTT
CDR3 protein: CASSFLREGTGELFF

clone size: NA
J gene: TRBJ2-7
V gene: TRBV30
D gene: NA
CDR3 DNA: TGTGCCTGGAGTGCAGGGCGGCCTCCCTACGAGCAGTACTTC
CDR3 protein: CAWSAGRPPYEQYF

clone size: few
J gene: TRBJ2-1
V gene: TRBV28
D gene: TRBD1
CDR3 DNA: TGTGCCAGCATGAATCACGGGACAGGGGACAATGAGCAGTTCTTC
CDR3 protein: CASMNHGTGDNEQFF

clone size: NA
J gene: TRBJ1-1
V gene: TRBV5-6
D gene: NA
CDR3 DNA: TGTGCCAGCAGCTGGAGATGGGGGATGAACACTGAAGCTTTCTTT
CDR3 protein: CASSWRWGMNTEAFF

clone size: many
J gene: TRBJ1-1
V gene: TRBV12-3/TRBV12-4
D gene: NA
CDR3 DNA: TGTGCCAGCAGTGGAGGACCGGGCTCCCTTAGGGCTTTCTTT
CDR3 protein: CASSGGPGSLRAFF